These 30 T cell receptor beta chains were sequenced from one sample in a study of blood T cell repertoires in COVID-19 (dated by TCRdb to about 2020). The library was obtained by the immunoSEQ multiplex PCR assay. TCRdb took this table from immuneACCESS and kept in-frame rearrangements with V and J called. Such tables lack part of the clones; where checked against another copy, unresolved V genes explain under half of the gap, and the rest is unexplained. Recorded for this sample are about 400,000 clones; around 90% of them occurred a single time. The top ten constitute 2% to 2.5% of the sample. Sequenced sample: PBMCs or T cells enriched from blood (not recorded which). The source of these receptors is a woman aged 40 to 50 with acute COVID-19.

The chain employs TRBV5-1 and TRBJ1-1; 9 bases fit TRBD1. Unmatched junction bases numbered 15, after V lost 7 bases and J lost 5 bases. The CDR3 has 16 amino acids. The germline V gene encodes CDR1 SGHRS and CDR2 YFSETQ. CDR3 protein: CASRSGTGTGWTEAFF. The CDR3 DNA sequence: TGCGCCAGCCGATCCGGGACAGGGACGGGATGGACTGAAGCTTTCTTT.

As regards this clone: Other nucleotide sequences from this sample produce the same CDR3. The chain employs TRBV3-1 (or the pseudogene TRBV3-2) and TRBJ1-2, with 7 bases that match TRBD1. Germline V lookup: CDR1 LGHDT, CDR2 YNNKEL (reference sequence). J was trimmed by 4 bases and V by 4 bases; bases with no gene match: 3. The CDR3 extends over 13 amino acids. The DNA for the CDR3 is TGTGCCAGCAGCCCGGGACAGTTCTATGGCTACACCTTC. It translates to CASSPGQFYGYTF.

The gene calls are TRBV5-6 and TRBJ1-2, with unresolved D. Germline values: CDR1 SGHDT, CDR2 YYEEEE. The length of the CDR3 is 14 residues. V lost 4 bases and J lost 4, with 14 bases in between. The CDR3 coding sequence is TGTGCCAGCAGCGGAGGGAGTTTAGGCTATGGCTACACCTTC. Residues: CASSGGSLGYGYTF.

At least ten counts were recorded for this clone. The chain has TRBV5-1 and TRBJ2-1, with 13 bases that match TRBD2. The CDR3 has 15 residues. CDR1 and CDR2 (germline): SGHRS, YFSETQ. Unmatched junction bases numbered 6, after V lost 4 bases and J lost 8 bases. The CDR3 nucleotides read TGCGCCAGCAGCGGCGGACTAGCGGGGGCGGATGAGCAGTTCTTC. Amino acids: CASSGGLAGADEQFF. The whole variable domain, filled in from reference TRBV5-1 and TRBJ2-1, reads KAGVTQTPRYLIKTRGQQVTLSCSPISGHRSVSWYQQTPGQGLQFLFEYFSETQRNKGNFPGRFSGRQFSNSRSEMNVSTLELGDSALYLCASSGGLAGADEQFFGPGTRLTVL.

This chain uses TRBV24-1 with TRBJ1-5; D gene uncertain. Trimming cost V 5 bases and J 1 base, with 17 bases left between them. Germline V gene lookup returns CDR1 KGHDR and CDR2 SFDVKD. CDR3 length: 17 amino acids. The CDR3, as DNA: TGTGCCACCAGTGCTCGCCCGGGAGGGAAGAGCAATCAGCCCCAGCATTTT. As protein: CATSARPGGKSNQPQHF.

This chain joins TRBV19 and TRBJ2-1, with 9 bases that match TRBD1. The junction had 2 bases not matched to a gene; V was cut back by 8 bases and J by 6 bases. Germline V gives CDR1 LNHDA, CDR2 SQIVND (reference sequence). This CDR3 region has 12 residues. The CDR3 region is CASRTGANEQFF. The DNA of the CDR3 is TGTGCCAGTCGGACAGGGGCCAATGAGCAGTTCTTC.

This clone showed up just a few times. The sample contains more than one DNA sequence encoding this CDR3. The chain employs TRBV19 and TRBJ1-1, with no clear D. Germline loops: CDR1 LNHDA, CDR2 SQIVND (reference sequence). Trimming left V 3 bases short and J 0 bases short, with 8 bases between. The CDR3 is made up of 14 amino acids. The CDR3 nucleotides read TGTGCCAGTAGTATTTCTCTCGTGAACACTGAAGCTTTCTTT. Protein sequence: CASSISLVNTEAFF.

The chain has TRBV10-3 and TRBJ1-3; TRBD1 might be the D (5 bases). The CDR3 totals 13 residues. CDR1 is ENHRY and CDR2 is SYGVKD in the germline V gene. V was cut by 10 bases and J by 8 bases, with 18 bases left in between. CDR3 sequence: CARSPRPGDTIYF. The DNA for the CDR3 is TGTGCCAGGTCCCCTCGGCCGGGGGACACCATATATTTT.

The chain uses TRBV19 and TRBJ2-7; 10 nucleotides agree with TRBD1. Unmatched junction bases numbered 8, after V lost 4 bases and J lost 5 bases. CDR1 and CDR2 from the germline V gene are LNHDA and SQIVND (reference sequence). The CDR3 has 15 amino acids. This CDR3 is CASSNPGQGPNEQYF. CDR3 in DNA: TGTGCCAGTAGTAATCCGGGACAGGGGCCGAACGAGCAGTACTTC.

The V call is TRBV27, the J call TRBJ1-5, with 8 bases aligning to TRBD1. V was clipped by 2 bases and J by 5 bases; unmatched bases: 5. The CDR3 consists of 15 residues. Germline V gene lookup returns CDR1 MNHEY and CDR2 SMNVEV (reference sequence). CDR3 in amino acids: CASSLTGQGHQPQHF. The DNA of the CDR3 is TGTGCCAGCAGTTTAACCGGACAGGGACATCAGCCCCAGCATTTT.

This rearrangement joins TRBV29-1 to TRBJ1-5; 11 bases line up with TRBD1. Germline-derived CDR1 and CDR2 are SQVTM and ANQGSEA. The CDR3 has 13 amino acids. V was clipped by 7 bases and J by 7 bases; unmatched bases: 6. The CDR3 region has the DNA TGCAGCGCTGGACAGGGGGCTGACCAGCCCCAGCATTTT. Amino acids: CSAGQGADQPQHF.

J is TRBJ2-3 and V is TRBV2, with TRBD2 matching over 10 bases. This CDR3 is 15 amino acids long. Germline-derived CDR1 and CDR2 are SNHLY and FYNNEI. V lost 3 bases and J lost 5; bases outside the gene matches: 5. The CDR3: CASSESSGGLDTQYF. In DNA, the CDR3 is TGTGCCAGCAGTGAGAGTAGCGGGGGGTTAGATACGCAGTATTTT.

The chain has TRBV10-3 and TRBJ1-5, with 8 bases matching TRBD1. Trimming removed 6 bases from V and 6 bases from J; junction bases left unmatched: 10. Per the germline V gene, CDR1 is ENHRY and CDR2 is SYGVKD. The CDR3 has 15 amino acids. CDR3 nucleotide sequence: TGTGCCATCAGCAACCAGGGGGCGATCGGTCAGCCCCAGCATTTT. Its translation is CAISNQGAIGQPQHF.

The chain carries TRBV5-1 and TRBJ2-2, with 9 bases matching TRBD2. CDR3 length: 16 residues. After removal of 2 bases from V and 0 bases from J, the junction contained 2 bases not matched to a gene. Germline CDR1 SGHRS, CDR2 YFSETQ. CDR3 residues: CASSLAGGTNTGELFF. The CDR3 DNA is TGCGCCAGCAGCTTAGCGGGGGGTACGAACACCGGGGAGCTGTTTTTT.

The gene calls are TRBV20-1 and TRBJ1-2; a weak D match, TRBD1 (6 bases). With 3 bases removed from V and 4 bases from J, the gap between germline ends came to 18 bases. Germline CDR1 and CDR2: DFQATT and SNEGSKA (reference sequence). There are 15 residues in the CDR3. CDR3 DNA: TGCAGTGCTAGTGGGTTAACACAGGGCTTCTATGGCTACACCTTC. The encoded protein is CSASGLTQGFYGYTF.

The CDR3 region has the DNA TGTGCCAGCAGCCAAGAGTTTGGTCTTCAGGGGATTAATGAAAAACTGTTTTTT. It codes for CASSQEFGLQGINEKLFF. The rearrangement links TRBV3-1 (or the pseudogene TRBV3-2) to TRBJ1-4, with D possibly matching TRBD1 (6 bases). The V gene's germline CDR1 is LGHDT and CDR2 YNNKEL (reference sequence). The CDR3 is 18 amino acids. V lost 0 bases and J lost 4, with 18 bases in between.

The chain carries TRBV19 and TRBJ1-1; D is ambiguous. This CDR3 region has 14 residues. V gave up 0 bases and J gave up 6 bases, with 11 bases separating them. The germline gives CDR1 LNHDA, CDR2 SQIVND (reference sequence). The CDR3 reads CASSIEPGEAEAFF. For the CDR3, the DNA is TGTGCCAGTAGTATAGAGCCGGGTGAGGCTGAAGCTTTCTTT.

The rearrangement joins TRBV29-1 to TRBJ2-3, with 10 bases matching TRBD1. Trimming cost V 3 bases and J 4 bases; bases outside gene matches: 7. The CDR3 has 15 residues. CDR1 and CDR2 (germline): SQVTM, ANQGSEA. CDR3 sequence: CSVEAPTGGPDTQYF. The CDR3 nucleotides are TGCAGCGTTGAGGCCCCGACAGGGGGCCCAGATACGCAGTATTTT.

CDR3 coding DNA: TGTGCCAGCAGCATCTCCCGGGTCCAGCCCCAGCATTTT. Translation gives CASSISRVQPQHF. The gene calls are TRBV9 and TRBJ1-5, with no clear D. Trimming stripped 4 bases from V and 7 bases from J, with 12 bases between. The germline V gene has CDR1 SGDLS and CDR2 YYNGEE. The length of the CDR3 is 13 residues.

V and J are TRBV5-6 and TRBJ1-2, with D uncertain. Trimming removed 5 bases from V and 0 bases from J, with 8 bases in between. CDR1 SGHDT and CDR2 YYEEEE come from the germline V gene. The CDR3 is 13 amino acids. In nucleotides, the CDR3 is TGTGCCAGCAGGGCTTACCCTAACTATGGCTACACCTTC. Protein: CASRAYPNYGYTF.

This clone was recorded a few times. The V call is TRBV27, the J call TRBJ1-4; D remains ambiguous. The CDR3 runs to 15 residues. Between the trimmed V and J ends, which lost 6 bases and 0 bases, there was a span of 11 bases. In germline, CDR1 is MNHEY, CDR2 SMNVEV (reference sequence). The CDR3 is CASSQPGATNEKLFF. The CDR3 DNA sequence: TGTGCCAGCAGCCAACCGGGTGCAACTAATGAAAAACTGTTTTTT.

To note about this clone: Other nucleotide sequences from this sample produce the same CDR3. V usage is TRBV5-1 and J usage is TRBJ2-7, with 9 bases that match TRBD1. With 4 bases clipped from V and 1 base from J, the junction kept 3 bases outside the gene matches. This CDR3 contains 14 residues. Per the germline V gene, CDR1 is SGHRS and CDR2 is YFSETQ. The CDR3 sequence is CASSRGQGSYEQYF. The CDR3 DNA reads TGCGCCAGCAGCAGGGGACAGGGATCCTACGAGCAGTACTTC. The complete variable domain, with remaining parts taken from reference TRBV5-1 and TRBJ2-7, reads KAGVTQTPRYLIKTRGQQVTLSCSPISGHRSVSWYQQTPGQGLQFLFEYFSETQRNKGNFPGRFSGRQFSNSRSEMNVSTLELGDSALYLCASSRGQGSYEQYFGPGTRLTVT.

The chain combines TRBV5-6 with TRBJ2-1, with 8 bases that match TRBD2. Trimming at V came to 0 bases and at J to 8 bases, leaving 7 bases not matched to a gene. Per the germline V gene, CDR1 is SGHDT and CDR2 is YYEEEE. The CDR3 runs 15 residues. CDR3 protein: CASSLVSGGVYEQFF. The CDR3 DNA reads TGTGCCAGCAGCTTGGTGTCCGGGGGGGTATATGAGCAGTTCTTC.

This clone appeared a single time. The chain uses TRBV6-5 and TRBJ2-1, with TRBD2 identical over 9 bases. The CDR3 has 16 amino acids. Germline V gene data show CDR1 as MNHEY and CDR2 as SVGAGI. The V gene end was trimmed by 2 bases and the J gene end by 2 bases; junction bases not matched to a gene: 4. DNA for the CDR3: TGTGCCAGCAGTTACACCGGGACTAGCACCTACAATGAGCAGTTCTTC. Translating it yields CASSYTGTSTYNEQFF.

The CDR3 here is CAWRTGAQGTDTQYF. Here the CDR3 DNA reads TGTGCCTGGAGGACAGGGGCGCAGGGTACAGATACGCAGTATTTT. This sequence joins TRBV30 and TRBJ2-3; 8 bases align to TRBD1. Germline CDR1 GTSNPN, CDR2 SVGIG (reference sequence). V gave up 3 bases and J gave up 3 bases; unmatched junction bases: 8. The CDR3 length is 15 residues.

The chain employs TRBV5-1 and TRBJ2-1, with D uncertain. V was shortened by 4 bases and J by 5 bases, with 4 bases between the two germline ends. Germline CDR1 reads SGHRS; CDR2 reads YFSETQ. This CDR3 is 11 amino acids long. Here the CDR3 reads CASSPDNEQFF. CDR3 nucleotide sequence: TGCGCCAGCAGCCCGGACAATGAGCAGTTCTTC. Full variable domain (remainder filled in from reference TRBV5-1 and TRBJ2-1): KAGVTQTPRYLIKTRGQQVTLSCSPISGHRSVSWYQQTPGQGLQFLFEYFSETQRNKGNFPGRFSGRQFSNSRSEMNVSTLELGDSALYLCASSPDNEQFFGPGTRLTVL.

The chain is built from TRBV5-1 and TRBJ2-2, with 15 bases aligning to TRBD2. The CDR3 totals 16 residues. Trimming took 4 bases from V and 5 from J; bases not matched to a gene: 3. Germline loops: CDR1 SGHRS, CDR2 YFSETQ. The CDR3 region is CASSGTSGGFTGELFF. The CDR3 DNA reads TGCGCCAGCAGCGGGACTAGCGGGGGGTTTACCGGGGAGCTGTTTTTT.

The chain carries TRBV3-1 (or the pseudogene TRBV3-2) and TRBJ1-2; 7 bases map to TRBD1. CDR1 and CDR2 (germline): LGHDT, YNNKEL (reference sequence). This CDR3 contains 14 residues. The junction had 11 bases not matched to a gene; V was cut back by 6 bases and J by 7 bases. The CDR3 DNA reads as TGTGCCAGCAGGAACAATCCAGGGGGAACTGGCTACACCTTC. This translates into CASRNNPGGTGYTF.

The chain carries TRBV19 and TRBJ1-1; D not resolved. Trimming cost V 3 bases and J 0 bases, with 11 bases left between them. Germline V gene lookup returns CDR1 LNHDA and CDR2 SQIVND (reference sequence). This CDR3 is built from 15 residues. CDR3 protein: CASSIKRTMNTEAFF. In nucleotides, the CDR3 is TGTGCCAGTAGTATTAAGCGGACGATGAACACTGAAGCTTTCTTT.

Concerning this clone: The same CDR3 also results from other DNA sequences found in this sample. The V gene is TRBV5-1, the J gene TRBJ2-5, with a possible D match to TRBD2 (5 bases). The CDR3 runs 16 residues. Germline CDR1 is SGHRS and CDR2 is YFSETQ. V was cut by 0 bases and J by 2 bases, with 14 bases left in between. CDR3 region: CASSLGLAGGQETQYF. CDR3 DNA sequence: TGCGCCAGCAGCTTGGGGCTCGCCGGAGGTCAAGAGACCCAGTACTTC. Combining the CDR3 with reference TRBV5-1 and TRBJ2-5 gives the whole variable domain KAGVTQTPRYLIKTRGQQVTLSCSPISGHRSVSWYQQTPGQGLQFLFEYFSETQRNKGNFPGRFSGRQFSNSRSEMNVSTLELGDSALYLCASSLGLAGGQETQYFGPGTRLLVL.